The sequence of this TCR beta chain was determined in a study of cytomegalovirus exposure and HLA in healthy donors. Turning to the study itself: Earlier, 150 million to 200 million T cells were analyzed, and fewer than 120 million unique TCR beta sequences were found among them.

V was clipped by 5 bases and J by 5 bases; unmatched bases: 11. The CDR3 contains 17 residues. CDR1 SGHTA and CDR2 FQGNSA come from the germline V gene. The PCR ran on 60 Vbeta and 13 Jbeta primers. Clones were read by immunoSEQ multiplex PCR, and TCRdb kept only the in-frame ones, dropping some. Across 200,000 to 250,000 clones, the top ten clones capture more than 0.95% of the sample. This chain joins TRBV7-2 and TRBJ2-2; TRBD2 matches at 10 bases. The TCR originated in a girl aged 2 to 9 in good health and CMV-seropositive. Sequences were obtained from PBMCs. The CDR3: CASSPSAGGPVTGELFF. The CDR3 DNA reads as TGTGCCAGCAGCCCGTCAGCGGGAGGGCCGGTGACCGGGGAGCTGTTTTTT.